This T cell receptor beta chain emerged from a study of blood T cell repertoires in COVID-19. Per the authors' pipeline: Cell counts per sample came from amplifying reference gene primers. The assay was immunoSEQ multiplex PCR, and TCRdb's table has in-frame clones only and misses some. V and J calls and clone size are those listed in that table; D and trimming were worked out from the DNA. The sample contains 310,000 or so clones, around nine tenths of which appear only once. Germline CDR1 reads KGHDR; CDR2 reads SFDVKD. The CDR3 is 15 residues long. V dropped 4 bases and J dropped 3; count of bases not matched to a gene: 7.

Material: peripheral blood. The chain couples TRBV24-1 to TRBJ1-2; 7 bases are a match to TRBD1. This TCR was sampled from a woman in her twenties or thirties with COVID-19, enrolled during active disease. Here the CDR3 reads CATSDPGGTDYGYTF. For the CDR3, the DNA is TGTGCCACCAGTGACCCAGGGGGGACGGACTATGGCTACACCTTC.